The rows below give T cell receptor beta chains drawn from one sample of a study of OX40 agonist ivuxolimab in advanced cancers. Here immunoSEQ multiplex PCR was the method, and the copy in TCRdb shows in-frame clones only, minus some. This table has some 70,000 clones, approximately 89% appearing once. Sequencing was performed on CD4+ or CD8+ T cells sorted from blood, taken in a trial of the OX40 agonist ivuxolimab. The receptors derive from an adult with an advanced solid tumor such as melanoma, head and neck, liver or kidney cancer. CDR3s include the opening cysteine and the closing phenylalanine or tryptophan. The D gene is left open where the match is weak.

V gene	D gene	J gene	CDR3 DNA	CDR3 protein
TRBV5-1	TRBD2	TRBJ2-1	TGCGCCAGCAGCTCCGGGGTAGCGGGGATCAATGAGCAGTTCTTC	CASSSGVAGINEQFF
TRBV5-4	NA	TRBJ1-6	TGTGCCAGCAGCTTAAAGGGAATTCCAGGCTCACCCCTCCACTTT	CASSLKGIPGSPLHF
TRBV5-1	TRBD1	TRBJ1-2	TGCGCCAGCAGCACGCGAACAGGGGCTAACTATGGCTACACCTTC	CASSTRTGANYGYTF
TRBV6-1	TRBD2	TRBJ2-3	TGTGCCAGCAGTGAAGCGCGCGGGAGGGCCGGTTCATTATCGCAGTATTTT	CASSEARGRAGSLSQYF
TRBV20-1	NA	TRBJ1-2	TGCAGTTGCCCCAGGGAGGAGGGCTACACCTTC	CSCPREEGYTF
TRBV5-1	TRBD1	TRBJ1-4	TGCGCCAGCAGCTTGAAGGGGGCTGCAACTAATGAAAAACTGTTTTTT	CASSLKGAATNEKLFF
TRBV7-7	NA	TRBJ1-1	TGTGCTACCGGTGAAGTGTTGAGCACTGAAGCTTTCTTT	CATGEVLSTEAFF
TRBV11-2	NA	TRBJ1-4	TGTGCCAGCAGCTTAGAGCCATTCGGTACTGGTAATGAAAAACTGTTTTTT	CASSLEPFGTGNEKLFF
TRBV10-2	NA	TRBJ2-2	TGCGCCAGCGGGGAATGGAACACCGGGGAGCTGTTTTTT	CASGEWNTGELFF
TRBV30	NA	TRBJ1-3	TGTGCCTGGAGGAGTAAGGGGTCCTCTGGAAACACCATATATTTT	CAWRSKGSSGNTIYF
TRBV19	NA	TRBJ2-5	TGTGCCAGTAGTACACCCGGGGCCCCCGCCCCTCTTCAAGAGACCCAGTACTTC	CASSTPGAPAPLQETQYF
TRBV10-3	NA	TRBJ1-1	TGTGCCATCAGCTCCCCATTGAACACTGAAGCTTTCTTT	CAISSPLNTEAFF
TRBV19	NA	TRBJ1-2	TGTGCCAGTAAGGTAGCAGCTAACTATGGCTACACCTTC	CASKVAANYGYTF
TRBV15	NA	TRBJ2-3	TGTGCCACCAGCAGAGATCGAGGCGGGGTGGATACGCAGTATTTT	CATSRDRGGVDTQYF
TRBV6-6	TRBD1	TRBJ1-5	TGTGCCAGCAGTTACGGCAGGACAGGCGAACAGCCCCAGCATTTT	CASSYGRTGEQPQHF